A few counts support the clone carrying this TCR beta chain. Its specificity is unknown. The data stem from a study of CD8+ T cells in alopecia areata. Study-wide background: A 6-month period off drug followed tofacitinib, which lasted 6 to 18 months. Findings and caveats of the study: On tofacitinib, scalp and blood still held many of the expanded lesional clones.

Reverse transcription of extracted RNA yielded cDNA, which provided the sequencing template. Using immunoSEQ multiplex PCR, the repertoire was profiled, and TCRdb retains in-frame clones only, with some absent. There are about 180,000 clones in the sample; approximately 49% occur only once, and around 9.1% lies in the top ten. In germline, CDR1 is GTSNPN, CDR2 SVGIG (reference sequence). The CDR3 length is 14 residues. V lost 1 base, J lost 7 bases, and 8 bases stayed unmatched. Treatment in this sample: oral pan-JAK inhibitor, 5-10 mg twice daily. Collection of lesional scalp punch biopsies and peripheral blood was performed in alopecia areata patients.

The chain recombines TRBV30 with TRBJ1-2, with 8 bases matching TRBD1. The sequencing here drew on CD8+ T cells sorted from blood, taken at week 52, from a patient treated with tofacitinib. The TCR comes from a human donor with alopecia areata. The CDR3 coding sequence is TGTGCCTGGAGTGATACAGGGGGAACGACTGGCTACACCTTC. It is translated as CAWSDTGGTTGYTF. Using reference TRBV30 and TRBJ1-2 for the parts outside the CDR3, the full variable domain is SQTIHQWPATLVQPVGSPLSLECTVEGTSNPNLYWYRQAAGRGLQLLFYSVGIGQISSEVPQNLSASRPQDRQFILSSKKLLLSDSGFYLCAWSDTGGTTGYTFGSGTRLTVV.